A single sample is the source of the 25 T cell receptor beta chains below, sequenced in a study of T cells after yellow fever vaccination. TCRdb re-called the 5' RACE reads through MiXCR, storing one row per CDR3 protein. Here the sample spans approximately 510,000 distinct CDR3 sequences, 21% being singletons. The sequenced sample was PBMCs, obtained roughly 20 days after the first yellow fever vaccination. The receptors derive from a man younger than 35 who received the YFV17D yellow fever vaccine.

This chain links TRBV27 with TRBJ1-6; a weak D match, TRBD1 (6 bases). The CDR3 is 16 amino acids. The germline CDR1 and CDR2 sequences are MNHEY and SMNVEV (reference sequence). Trimming left V 2 bases short and J 9 bases short, with 17 bases between. The CDR3 here is CASSLVGQGLGSPLHF. As DNA, the CDR3 is TGTGCCAGCAGTTTAGTGGGGCAGGGGCTGGGTTCACCCCTCCACTTT.

This clonotype was observed at least ten times. The V and J genes are TRBV29-1 and TRBJ1-4, with unresolved D. This CDR3 spans 13 amino acids. The germline V gene has CDR1 SQVTM and CDR2 ANQGSEA. V gave up 4 bases and J gave up 6 bases, with 12 bases separating them. Here the CDR3 reads CSVGVGNYEKLFF. CDR3 sequence (DNA): TGCAGCGTTGGAGTGGGGAACTATGAAAAACTGTTTTTT.

The rearrangement uses TRBV19 and TRBJ1-2; D gene unclear. The CDR3 runs 15 residues. The germline V gene has CDR1 LNHDA and CDR2 SQIVND (reference sequence). Trimming shortened V by 5 bases and J by 5 bases, and 18 bases separated the two germline ends. The CDR3 spells CASSSAAGGPYGYTF. CDR3 nucleotides: TGTGCCAGTAGTTCAGCTGCGGGAGGACCTTATGGCTACACCTTC.

V gene TRBV5-1 combines with J gene TRBJ2-1; the D gene is possibly TRBD1 (6 bases). Germline-derived CDR1 and CDR2 are SGHRS and YFSETQ. Deletions cut 0 bases from V and 9 bases from J, with 10 bases between. The CDR3 consists of 13 residues. In DNA, the CDR3 is TGCGCCAGCAGCTTGGCAGTAGGGGGTGAGCAGTTCTTC. This codes for CASSLAVGGEQFF.

This chain connects TRBV10-3 to TRBJ2-3, with D perhaps matching TRBD1 or TRBD2 (5 bases each). The CDR3 contains 13 residues. The germline gives CDR1 ENHRY, CDR2 SYGVKD. V was cut by 6 bases and J by 5 bases, with 12 bases left in between. CDR3 in DNA: TGTGCCATCAGACTCGGGGCCGGAGATACGCAGTATTTT. Protein product: CAIRLGAGDTQYF.

The V and J genes are TRBV28 and TRBJ2-2, with TRBD1 matching 8 bases. J was trimmed by 3 bases and V by 5 bases; bases with no gene match: 8. Germline CDR1 reads MDHEN; CDR2 reads SYDVKM. This CDR3 region has 16 residues. Here the CDR3 DNA reads TGTGCCAGCAGTCCTTACCAACAGGGGGACACCGGGGAGCTGTTTTTT. It translates to CASSPYQQGDTGELFF.

V usage is TRBV5-1 and J usage is TRBJ2-3, with TRBD2 matching over 8 bases. Germline V gives CDR1 SGHRS, CDR2 YFSETQ. The CDR3 runs 16 residues. J gave up 3 bases and V 4 bases, and 10 bases lay outside the gene matches. CDR3 residues: CASSLPPGGITDTQYF. Written as DNA, the CDR3 is TGCGCCAGCAGCCTCCCTCCGGGGGGGATAACAGATACGCAGTATTTT.

This clonotype was counted a few times. The V and J genes are TRBV7-3 and TRBJ1-6; D might be TRBD1 (5 bases). Per germline, CDR1 SGHTA and CDR2 FQGTGA. V lost 5 bases and J 10 bases, leaving 18 bases between the germline ends. This CDR3 region has 15 residues. The CDR3 sequence: CASSLTTGPWSPLHF. In DNA form, the CDR3 reads TGTGCCAGCAGCCTCACGACGGGGCCTTGGTCACCCCTCCACTTT.

There are a few counts of this clonotype. The rearrangement joins TRBV27 to TRBJ1-5; D gene ambiguous. Germline assignment: CDR1 MNHEY and CDR2 SMNVEV (reference sequence). With 4 bases removed from V and 11 bases from J, the gap between germline ends came to 18 bases. This CDR3 has 14 residues. The chain's CDR3 is CASSSYKTDLAQHF. The CDR3 DNA follows: TGTGCCAGCAGTTCCTATAAAACGGATTTGGCCCAGCATTTT.

CDR3: CASSPWDGDSGNTIYF. The DNA for the CDR3 is TGTGCCAGCAGCCCTTGGGACGGGGACTCTGGAAACACCATATATTTT. The chain couples TRBV9 to TRBJ1-3; the D gene is possibly TRBD1 (5 bases). Germline loops: CDR1 SGDLS, CDR2 YYNGEE. This CDR3 region has 16 residues. With 4 bases removed from V and 0 bases from J, the gap between germline ends came to 14 bases.

The table lists this clonotype with a few counts. The chain's CDR3 is CASSPGRSNEQFF. The CDR3 DNA reads TGTGCCAGCTCCCCGGGGCGGTCCAATGAGCAGTTCTTC. This chain joins TRBV18 and TRBJ2-1; possibly TRBD1 or TRBD2 for D (5 bases each). Trimming took 6 bases from V and 6 from J, leaving 12 bases between them. Germline lookup yields CDR1 KGHSH and CDR2 LQKENI. CDR3 length: 13 residues.

J is TRBJ2-2 and V is TRBV5-6, with 12 bases identical to TRBD1. V shed 3 bases, J shed 0 bases, and the junction held 9 bases outside the gene matches. The V gene's germline CDR1 is SGHDT and CDR2 YYEEEE. The CDR3 loop spans 19 amino acids. The CDR3 loop is CASSSKPGQGAANTGELFF. CDR3 DNA sequence: TGTGCCAGCAGCTCAAAGCCGGGACAGGGGGCGGCGAACACCGGGGAGCTGTTTTTT.

V and J are TRBV7-6 and TRBJ1-3; D perhaps matches TRBD1 (5 bases). The germline CDR1 and CDR2 sequences are SGHVS and FNYEAQ. Trimming removed 1 base from V and 6 bases from J, with 13 bases in between. The CDR3 has 15 residues. The CDR3, as DNA: TGTGCCAGCAGCTTAGAGGGGTTGATTGAAAACACCATATATTTT. It is translated as CASSLEGLIENTIYF.

This clonotype was observed a handful of times. The rearrangement links TRBV28 to TRBJ1-5, with D hard to call. V lost 6 bases and J lost 1, with 7 bases in between. The CDR3 extends over 13 amino acids. The V gene's germline CDR1 is MDHEN and CDR2 SYDVKM. In DNA, the CDR3 is TGTGCCAGCAGAATGGACAGCAATCAGCCCCAGCATTTT. Translated: CASRMDSNQPQHF.

This clonotype has more than one count but fewer than ten. The gene calls are TRBV12-5 and TRBJ1-5, with unresolved D. Germline values: CDR1 LGHNT, CDR2 FRNRAP. The CDR3 has 13 amino acids. V gave up 3 bases and J gave up 4 bases, with 7 bases separating them. DNA for the CDR3: TGTGCTAGTGGTTTATACAGAAATCAGCCCCAGCATTTT. As protein: CASGLYRNQPQHF.

In this sample, this clonotype turned up a few times. The J gene is TRBJ1-4, the V gene TRBV10-3; D might be TRBD1 (6 bases). This CDR3 spans 15 amino acids. Germline V lookup: CDR1 ENHRY, CDR2 SYGVKD. V was cut by 5 bases and J by 8 bases, with 18 bases left in between. This CDR3 is CAISLTGGGGEKLFF. The DNA of the CDR3 is TGTGCCATCAGTCTCACCGGGGGCGGAGGGGAAAAACTGTTTTTT.

V usage is TRBV7-2 and J usage is TRBJ2-1; D uncertain. The V gene lost 0 bases and the J gene lost 7 bases, with 7 bases spanning the gap. The CDR3 has 13 amino acids. Germline values: CDR1 SGHTA, CDR2 FQGNSA. In nucleotides, the CDR3 is TGTGCCAGCAGCTTAGCAGACCTTAATGAGCAGTTCTTC. Residues: CASSLADLNEQFF. Together with reference TRBV7-2 and TRBJ2-1, the CDR3 gives the full variable domain: GAGVSQSPSNKVTEKGKDVELRCDPISGHTALYWYRQSLGQGLEFLIYFQGNSAPDKSGLPSDRFSAERTGGSVSTLTIQRTQQEDSAVYLCASSLADLNEQFFGPGTRLTVL.

This chain links TRBV7-2 with TRBJ1-3; no firm D call. CDR1 SGHTA and CDR2 FQGNSA come from the germline V gene. V lost 5 bases, J lost 6 bases, and 5 bases lay in between. This CDR3 has 11 amino acids. The CDR3 nucleotides read TGTGCCAGCAGCATTCAAAACACCATATATTTT. This codes for CASSIQNTIYF.

The chain couples TRBV27 to TRBJ1-1; maybe TRBD1 (5 bases). The CDR3 is 15 amino acids. V was cut by 6 bases and J by 8 bases, with 22 bases left in between. CDR1 and CDR2 (germline): MNHEY, SMNVEV (reference sequence). Written as DNA, the CDR3 is TGTGCCAGCAGCGGGAGGGACGGTTCCCGGCGAGAAGCTTTCTTT. Translating it yields CASSGRDGSRREAFF.

This clonotype was picked up a small number of times. The V call is TRBV15, the J call TRBJ2-7; the match to TRBD2 covers 7 bases. The CDR3 runs 14 residues. Germline V gene lookup returns CDR1 LNHNV and CDR2 YYDKDF (reference sequence). V gave up 6 bases and J gave up 3 bases; unmatched junction bases: 8. The CDR3 bases are TGTGCCACCAGACTAACTGGGGAGGGCTACGAGCAGTACTTC. It yields the protein CATRLTGEGYEQYF.

This clonotype occurred a few times. This chain uses TRBV7-2 with TRBJ2-1, with 10 bases aligning to TRBD2. Germline V gene sequence: CDR1 SGHTA, CDR2 FQGNSA. The J segment lost 7 bases and the V segment lost 8 bases, leaving 14 bases of the junction unmatched. The CDR3 totals 16 residues. In nucleotides, the CDR3 is TGTGCCAGCGGACCTACGCTAGCGGGGGCTTTGAATGAGCAGTTCTTC. Protein product: CASGPTLAGALNEQFF.

The J gene is TRBJ2-1, the V gene TRBV19, with unresolved D. The CDR3 covers 10 residues. CDR1 and CDR2 from the germline V gene are LNHDA and SQIVND (reference sequence). Trimming took 10 bases from V and 10 from J, leaving 11 bases between them. This chain's CDR3 is CATKEGEQFF. Written as DNA, the CDR3 is TGTGCCACCAAGGAAGGAGAGCAGTTCTTC.

The chain carries TRBV10-3 and TRBJ2-5, with a possible D match to TRBD2 (5 bases). This CDR3 has 14 amino acids. Germline V gene data show CDR1 as ENHRY and CDR2 as SYGVKD. With 3 bases removed from V and 5 bases from J, the gap between germline ends came to 13 bases. Written as DNA, the CDR3 is TGTGCCATCAGTGATGGGTCCGGCGGGGAGACCCAGTACTTC. It translates to CAISDGSGGETQYF.

The V call is TRBV25-1, the J call TRBJ1-4; possibly TRBD1 for D (5 bases). Germline V lookup: CDR1 MGHDK, CDR2 SYGVNS. The CDR3 totals 13 residues. Trimming pared 8 bases from V and 4 bases from J, leaving 11 bases between. The CDR3 region has the DNA TGTGCCAGCGTCCGGGGACTTAATGAAAAACTGTTTTTT. It yields the protein CASVRGLNEKLFF.

This clonotype occurred a few times. The chain uses TRBV6-1 and TRBJ2-1, with 7 bases that match TRBD2. V trimming: 7 bases; J trimming: 5 bases; junction bases outside the gene matches: 11. Germline V lookup: CDR1 MNHNS, CDR2 SASEGT. The CDR3 runs to 15 residues. The CDR3 here is CASIPPGGGDNEQFF. CDR3 bases: TGTGCCAGCATCCCTCCTGGGGGGGGGGACAATGAGCAGTTCTTC.